The 9 T cell receptor beta chains reported below all come from one sample, sequenced in a study of cytomegalovirus exposure and HLA in healthy donors. PCR primers comprised 60 Vbeta and 13 Jbeta primers. Data came from immunoSEQ multiplex PCR; TCRdb stores just in-frame clones and leaves some out. In the table there are 150,000 to 200,000 clones, 65% to 80% of which are singletons. The sequenced material came from PBMCs. The receptors come from a man in his late teens or twenties in good health and CMV-seropositive.

This clone was seen at least ten times. J is TRBJ2-3 and V is TRBV4-2; TRBD2 matches at 9 bases. The CDR3 totals 20 residues. The J segment lost 1 base and the V segment lost 0 bases, leaving 14 bases of the junction unmatched. Per the germline V gene, CDR1 is LGHNA and CDR2 is YNFKEQ. CDR3 in amino acids: CASSQDLIDPSSGGTDTQYF. DNA of the CDR3: TGTGCCAGCAGCCAAGATCTTATAGACCCATCTAGCGGGGGCACAGATACGCAGTATTTT.

The V and J genes are TRBV9 and TRBJ1-2; 7 bases agree with TRBD1. Losses at the gene ends were 0 bases for V and 3 bases for J; bases not matched to a gene: 2. This CDR3 is built from 14 residues. Germline CDR1 SGDLS, CDR2 YYNGEE. This CDR3 reads CASSVEGADYGYTF. The DNA for the CDR3 is TGTGCCAGCAGCGTAGAGGGGGCAGACTATGGCTACACCTTC.

The genes are TRBV12-5 and TRBJ2-5; the D gene is possibly TRBD1 (6 bases). Trimming removed 6 bases from V and 7 bases from J, with 15 bases in between. The CDR3 sequence is 13 residues long. Germline V gene sequence: CDR1 LGHNT, CDR2 FRNRAP. CDR3 nucleotides: TGTGCTAGTGGCAGAGGACAGAGTAGGACCCAGTACTTC. It encodes CASGRGQSRTQYF.

This rearrangement joins TRBV27 to TRBJ2-3; TRBD2 matches 9 bases. This CDR3 is 15 amino acids long. Germline V gene lookup returns CDR1 MNHEY and CDR2 SMNVEV (reference sequence). The CDR3 sequence: CASRFMGLATDTQYF. The CDR3 DNA reads TGTGCTTCCCGCTTCATGGGACTAGCTACGGATACGCAGTATTTT.

The chain links TRBV5-8 to TRBJ1-5, with TRBD1 matching over 7 bases. V was clipped by 1 base and J by 6 bases; unmatched bases: 4. This CDR3 spans 14 amino acids. Germline V gives CDR1 SGHTS, CDR2 YDEGEE. As DNA, the CDR3 is TGTGCCAGCAGCTTGAGGGGGCACGGTCAGCCCCAGCATTTT. Translation: CASSLRGHGQPQHF.

The chain employs TRBV11-2 and TRBJ2-2; tentatively, D is TRBD1 (5 bases). This CDR3 region has 15 residues. Trimming pared 5 bases from V and 2 bases from J, leaving 12 bases between. Per the germline V gene, CDR1 is SGHAT and CDR2 is FQNNGV. This chain's CDR3 is CASSQIRGNTGELFF. The CDR3 DNA sequence: TGTGCCAGCAGCCAAATAAGGGGAAACACCGGGGAGCTGTTTTTT. The full variable domain, in which reference TRBV11-2 and TRBJ2-2 provide the parts outside the CDR3, is EAGVAQSPRYKIIEKRQSVAFWCNPISGHATLYWYQQILGQGPKLLIQFQNNGVVDDSQLPKDRFSAERLKGVDSTLKIQPAKLEDSAVYLCASSQIRGNTGELFFGEGSRLTVL.

This rearrangement joins TRBV7-3 to TRBJ2-1, with TRBD2 as a possible D gene (7 bases). The CDR3 has 14 amino acids. Deletions cut 5 bases from V and 5 bases from J, with 13 bases between. Germline assignment: CDR1 SGHTA and CDR2 FQGTGA. The CDR3 region has the DNA TGTGCCAGCAGCACCATAGGGGGGGACAATGAGCAGTTCTTC. Its translation: CASSTIGGDNEQFF.

Of note for this clone: Other DNA variants within this sample encode the same CDR3. V and J are TRBV7-9 and TRBJ1-1; TRBD1 is a possible D gene (5 bases). CDR3 length: 13 residues. Trimming cost V 3 bases and J 0 bases, with 5 bases left between them. Germline V gene data show CDR1 as SEHNR and CDR2 as FQNEAQ (reference sequence). CDR3 sequence: CASSLTVNTEAFF. Written as DNA, the CDR3 is TGTGCCAGCAGCTTGACAGTGAACACTGAAGCTTTCTTT.

Only a few counts were recorded for this clone. The gene calls are TRBV30 and TRBJ2-7, with D maybe TRBD1 (6 bases). The V and J ends lost 2 bases and 2 bases respectively, with 10 bases between them. CDR1 and CDR2 from the germline V gene are GTSNPN and SVGIG (reference sequence). This CDR3 has 13 amino acids. The CDR3 protein is CAWSPGVPYEQYV. CDR3 DNA: TGTGCCTGGAGTCCAGGGGTCCCCTACGAGCAGTACGTC.